This TCR beta chain comes out of a study of blood T cell repertoires in COVID-19. About the study: T cells, B-cell-depleted T cells, or PBMCs supplied cDNA or gDNA.

Recruitment covered over 20 US areas and drew participants whose ages spanned 18 to 89 years. The ends lost 6 bases at V and 7 bases at J; junction bases unmatched: 11. CDR3 length: 15 residues. Germline V gene data show CDR1 as SGHTA and CDR2 as FQGNSA. In the original processing: The assay estimated nucleated cells by amplifying reference gene primers. Generated by immunoSEQ multiplex PCR, the TCRdb table keeps only in-frame clones and is missing some. V, J and clone size reflect that table, while D and trimming were determined from the DNA. Among about 160,000 clones listed, around four fifths were seen once.

The rearrangement uses TRBV7-2 and TRBJ2-2, with 7 bases that match TRBD1. The receptor comes from a woman between 45 and 60 years old who had recovered from COVID-19. The sample taken for sequencing was PBMCs or T cells enriched from blood (not recorded which). Written as DNA, the CDR3 is TGTGCCAGCAGACCGGGACAGTTATTGGTCGGGGAGCTGTTTTTT. This codes for CASRPGQLLVGELFF.